This is a list of T cell receptor beta chains from one sample in a study of OX40 agonist ivuxolimab in advanced cancers. TCRdb's copy holds only in-frame clones and misses some; the assay was immunoSEQ multiplex PCR. The sample carries some 70,000 clones, 80% to 90% recorded once. The input for sequencing was CD4+ or CD8+ T cells sorted from blood, taken in a trial of the OX40 agonist ivuxolimab. The receptors come from an adult with an advanced solid tumor such as melanoma, head and neck, liver or kidney cancer. CDR3s include the opening cysteine and the closing phenylalanine or tryptophan. D genes are given only for firm matches. Where a row states a size, it is once, few, many or the class of an expanded clone; other rows omit it.

TRBV20-1	.	11	.	TRBJ2-1	CSARAYNEQFF	TGCAGTGCCCGGGCATACAATGAGCAGTTCTTC
TRBV28	TRBD1	15	.	TRBJ2-7	CASSARDRRAYEQYF	TGTGCCAGCAGTGCCCGGGACAGGCGAGCCTACGAGCAGTACTTC
TRBV5-4	TRBD1	16	.	TRBJ2-3	CASSLGTGSSTDTQYF	TGTGCCAGCAGCTTGGGGACAGGCTCGAGCACAGATACGCAGTATTTT
TRBV4-1	.	15	.	TRBJ2-2	CASSNRGANTGELFF	TGCGCCAGCAGCAATAGAGGCGCGAACACCGGGGAGCTGTTTTTT
TRBV15	.	15	.	TRBJ2-7	CATSRDRAGPYEQYF	TGTGCCACCAGCAGAGATAGGGCAGGACCCTACGAGCAGTACTTC
TRBV7-8	TRBD1	14	.	TRBJ1-5	CASSFDRDYQPQHF	TGTGCCAGCAGTTTTGACAGGGATTATCAGCCCCAGCATTTT
TRBV6-5	TRBD1	15	.	TRBJ1-2	CASSSIGQEHYGYTF	TGTGCCAGCTCCTCCATCGGACAGGAGCACTATGGCTACACCTTC
TRBV7-9	.	14	.	TRBJ2-5	CASSLRRGQETQYF	TGTGCCAGCAGCTTACGGCGGGGACAAGAGACCCAGTACTTC
TRBV27	TRBD1	16	.	TRBJ2-3	CASSRAGTGATDTQYF	TGTGCCAGCAGCCGCGCCGGGACAGGGGCCACAGATACGCAGTATTTT
TRBV28	TRBD2	14	.	TRBJ2-7	CASSPLAGGHEQYF	TGTGCCAGCAGTCCGCTGGCGGGGGGACACGAGCAGTACTTC
TRBV29-1	TRBD2	17	few	TRBJ2-6	CSVEPVEREKGANVLTF	TGCAGCGTTGAACCTGTAGAGCGGGAGAAGGGGGCCAACGTCCTGACTTTC
TRBV7-9	.	15	once	TRBJ1-2	CASSLADSPLFGYTF	TGTGCCAGCAGCTTAGCGGACAGCCCGTTATTCGGCTACACCTTC
TRBV5-1	.	15	.	TRBJ2-2	CASSLVVRNTGELFF	TGCGCCAGCAGCTTGGTTGTTAGGAACACCGGGGAGCTGTTTTTT
TRBV4-2	.	14	.	TRBJ1-3	CASSQDISGNTIYF	TGTGCCAGCAGCCAAGATATCTCTGGAAACACCATATATTTT
TRBV6-6	.	14	.	TRBJ1-5	CASSYFRDAKPQHF	TGTGCCAGCAGTTACTTCCGGGACGCAAAGCCCCAGCATTTT
TRBV27	.	15	.	TRBJ1-2	CASSLSNAYDYGYTF	TGTGCCAGCAGTTTATCGAATGCATATGACTATGGCTACACCTTC
TRBV5-5	.	11	.	TRBJ2-5	CASSFQETQYF	TGTGCCAGCAGCTTTCAAGAGACCCAGTACTTC